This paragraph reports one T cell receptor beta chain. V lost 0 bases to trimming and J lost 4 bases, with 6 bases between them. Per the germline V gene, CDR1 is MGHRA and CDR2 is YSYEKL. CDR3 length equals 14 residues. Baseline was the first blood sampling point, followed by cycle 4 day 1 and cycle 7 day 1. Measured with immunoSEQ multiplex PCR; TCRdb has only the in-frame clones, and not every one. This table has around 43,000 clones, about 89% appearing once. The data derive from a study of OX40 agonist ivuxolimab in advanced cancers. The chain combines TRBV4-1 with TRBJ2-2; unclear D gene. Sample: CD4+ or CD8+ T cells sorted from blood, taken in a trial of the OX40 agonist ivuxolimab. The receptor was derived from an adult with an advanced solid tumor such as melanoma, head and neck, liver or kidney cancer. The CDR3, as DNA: TGCGCCAGCAGCCAAGAGGGCATCACCGGGGAGCTGTTTTTT. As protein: CASSQEGITGELFF.